These 19 T cell receptor beta chains share one sample of origin, sequenced in a study of blood T cells in healthy people across ages. It was with a sample-barcoded 5' primer and a J-beta primer mix that a second PCR of roughly 7 to 12 cycles was run. TCRdb passed the 5' RACE reads through MiXCR, listing each CDR3 protein once. This table holds roughly 680,000 distinct CDR3 sequences, approximately 50% found once. Sample: blood. These receptors were taken from a woman aged 55-69 years in good health.

This sequence joins TRBV7-2 and TRBJ2-2; the match to TRBD2 covers 8 bases. Germline V gene lookup returns CDR1 SGHTA and CDR2 FQGNSA. V was clipped by 7 bases and J by 1 base; unmatched bases: 8. CDR3 size: 16 residues. The CDR3 sequence is CASIQNRGGNTGELFF. The CDR3 nucleotides read TGTGCCAGCATCCAGAACCGGGGGGGGAACACCGGGGAGCTGTTTTTT.

This chain links TRBV24-1 with TRBJ1-5; the match to TRBD1 covers 7 bases. Losses at the gene ends were 4 bases for V and 2 bases for J; bases not matched to a gene: 1. Germline CDR1 reads KGHDR; CDR2 reads SFDVKD. This CDR3 is 14 amino acids long. The CDR3 bases are TGTGCCACCAGTGACGGACAGGGCAATCAGCCCCAGCATTTT. Its protein product is CATSDGQGNQPQHF.

This clonotype was seen a handful of times. V gene TRBV24-1 combines with J gene TRBJ2-6; no firm D call. Trimming pared 7 bases from V and 0 bases from J, leaving 6 bases between. This CDR3 is 14 amino acids long. Germline CDR1 and CDR2: KGHDR and SFDVKD. This CDR3 reads CATSENSGANVLTF. The CDR3 DNA sequence: TGTGCCACCAGCGAGAACTCTGGGGCCAACGTCCTGACTTTC.

This clonotype was counted between two and nine times. The chain uses TRBV6-2 or TRBV6-3 and TRBJ2-5; 10 positions match TRBD1. CDR1 is MNHEY, CDR2 SVGEGT, per germline. V dropped 8 bases and J dropped 4; count of bases not matched to a gene: 1. The CDR3 sequence is 12 residues long. The CDR3 region is CASGDRGETQYF. CDR3 DNA sequence: TGTGCCAGCGGGGACAGGGGAGAGACCCAGTACTTC.

The chain joins TRBV12-3 or TRBV12-4 to TRBJ2-3, with TRBD2 identical over 7 bases. CDR3 length equals 15 residues. V shed 2 bases, J shed 3 bases, and the junction held 5 bases outside the gene matches. The CDR3 sequence: CASSLFAGVTDTQYF. CDR3 in DNA: TGTGCCAGCAGTTTATTTGCGGGAGTAACAGATACGCAGTATTTT.

The chain carries TRBV6-2 or TRBV6-3 and TRBJ2-3; D is perhaps TRBD2 (5 bases). V lost 6 bases and J lost 2, with 9 bases in between. The CDR3 loop spans 13 amino acids. Germline V gene lookup returns CDR1 MNHEY and CDR2 SVGEGT. In nucleotides, the CDR3 is TGTGCCAGCAGAGTCGGGAACACAGATACGCAGTATTTT. Protein product: CASRVGNTDTQYF.

The J gene is TRBJ2-2, the V gene TRBV3-1; D tentatively reads TRBD1 or TRBD2 (5 bases each). V lost 4 bases to trimming and J lost 3 bases, with 15 bases between them. The CDR3 length is 16 residues. Germline V CDR1 and CDR2: LGHDT, YNNKEL (reference sequence). The CDR3 spells CASSPGHRGDTGELFF. CDR3 coding DNA: TGTGCCAGCAGCCCAGGACATAGAGGGGACACCGGGGAGCTGTTTTTT.

This clonotype was observed a few times. The chain recombines TRBV28 with TRBJ2-7; D might be TRBD1 (5 bases). The CDR3 extends over 13 amino acids. Trimming left V 7 bases short and J 4 bases short, with 14 bases between. Per germline, CDR1 MDHEN and CDR2 SYDVKM. Written as DNA, the CDR3 is TGTGCCAGCATCAAACAGGCGCCGTACGAGCAGTACTTC. It yields the protein CASIKQAPYEQYF.

A single count supports this clonotype. The J gene is TRBJ2-6, the V gene TRBV20-1; no reliable D call. The CDR3 loop spans 15 amino acids. V gave up 6 bases and J gave up 0 bases, with 12 bases separating them. The germline CDR1 and CDR2 sequences are DFQATT and SNEGSKA (reference sequence). CDR3 sequence reads: CSATSLRSGANVLTF. In DNA form, the CDR3 reads TGCAGTGCCACCTCCCTACGCTCTGGGGCCAACGTCCTGACTTTC.

The chain employs TRBV5-8 and TRBJ2-7; 9 bases line up with TRBD2. V was clipped by 6 bases and J by 0 bases; unmatched bases: 7. CDR3 length: 15 amino acids. CDR1 SGHTS and CDR2 YDEGEE come from the germline V gene. The CDR3 DNA reads TGTGCCAGCAAAGAGCTAGCGGGGAGCTCCTACGAGCAGTACTTC. It yields the protein CASKELAGSSYEQYF.

This CDR3 is CSALGQPNTGELFF. The CDR3 bases are TGCAGTGCCCTGGGACAGCCGAACACCGGGGAGCTGTTTTTT. The chain employs TRBV20-1 and TRBJ2-2; 7 bases map to TRBD1. The V gene end was trimmed by 6 bases and the J gene end by 0 bases; junction bases not matched to a gene: 4. The CDR3 loop spans 14 amino acids. Germline V gene lookup returns CDR1 DFQATT and CDR2 SNEGSKA (reference sequence).

V is TRBV6-5 and J is TRBJ2-1; TRBD2 matches at 9 bases. The V gene's germline CDR1 is MNHEY and CDR2 SVGAGI. The CDR3 runs 16 residues. V gave up 1 base and J gave up 6 bases; unmatched junction bases: 7. The CDR3 loop reads CASSYFGTSSGNEQFF. CDR3 sequence (DNA): TGTGCCAGCAGTTACTTCGGGACTAGCTCGGGCAATGAGCAGTTCTTC.

The genes are TRBV20-1 and TRBJ2-3, with D possibly being TRBD1 (6 bases). Trimming took off 0 bases at V and 4 bases at J, with 11 bases between the two ends. Germline assignment: CDR1 DFQATT and CDR2 SNEGSKA (reference sequence). This CDR3 comprises 14 residues. CDR3 residues: CSARDQGKSDTQYF. As DNA, the CDR3 is TGCAGTGCTAGAGATCAGGGGAAATCAGATACGCAGTATTTT.

This chain uses TRBV30 with TRBJ2-1, with D possibly being TRBD1 or TRBD2 (5 bases each). The germline V gene has CDR1 GTSNPN and CDR2 SVGIG (reference sequence). Trimming shortened V by 2 bases and J by 10 bases, and 18 bases separated the two germline ends. CDR3 size: 14 residues. The CDR3 protein is CAWSPPGPYHEQFF. The DNA for the CDR3 is TGTGCCTGGAGTCCGCCGGGACCGTATCACGAGCAGTTCTTC.

The sample holds a few counts of this clonotype. The chain couples TRBV3-1 to TRBJ2-7; 9 bases line up with TRBD1. This CDR3 comprises 15 residues. With 2 bases clipped from V and 3 bases from J, the junction kept 5 bases outside the gene matches. CDR1 and CDR2 from the germline V gene are LGHDT and YNNKEL (reference sequence). The CDR3 region has the DNA TGTGCCAGCAGCCAATTGGGACAGGGCGGCTACGAGCAGTACTTC. Encoded protein: CASSQLGQGGYEQYF.

In its sample, this clonotype was seen a few times. The J gene is TRBJ2-7, the V gene TRBV25-1; 11 nucleotides line up with TRBD1. V dropped 4 bases and J dropped 9; count of bases not matched to a gene: 11. The V gene's germline CDR1 is MGHDK and CDR2 SYGVNS. The CDR3 is 15 amino acids. CDR3 sequence (DNA): TGTGCCAGCAGTGCGTGGGACAGGGGGTTCCTCCCGCAGTACTTC. This encodes CASSAWDRGFLPQYF.

Points on this clonotype: This may arise from a read error, as a much more abundant clone is one base away. CDR3 amino acids: CASSQEGRDSVGETQFF. CDR3 DNA: TGCGCCAGCAGCCAAGAAGGACGGGATAGTGTTGGGGAGACCCAGTTCTTC. The chain employs TRBV4-3 and TRBJ2-1, with a weak D call TRBD2 (5 bases). Germline V gives CDR1 LGHNA, CDR2 YSLEER. The CDR3 loop spans 17 amino acids. Trimming pared 0 bases from V and 13 bases from J, leaving 25 bases between.

This chain connects TRBV7-2 to TRBJ2-3, with D uncertain. V was clipped by 5 bases and J by 4 bases, with 10 bases between them. The CDR3 is 13 amino acids. CDR1 is SGHTA and CDR2 is FQGNSA in the germline V gene. CDR3 sequence: CASSEYFADTQYF. The DNA for the CDR3 is TGTGCCAGCAGCGAATACTTTGCAGATACGCAGTATTTT.

This chain links TRBV27 with TRBJ1-2; TRBD1 aligns across 9 bases. V shed 3 bases and J 7 bases; nucleotides not matched to a gene: 6. This CDR3 spans 14 amino acids. The germline CDR1 and CDR2 sequences are MNHEY and SMNVEV (reference sequence). The CDR3 sequence is CASSFTGGVGGYTF. The CDR3 DNA is TGTGCCAGCAGTTTTACAGGGGGCGTGGGTGGCTACACCTTC.